This TCR beta chain was found in a study of shared clonotypes between healthy human individuals. Notes on the study in general: The authors sampled blood alone, and tissue repertoires likely differ.

CD4+ cells yielded CD45RA+ naive and CD45RA-negative memory subsets. This clone was recorded once. Antigen: not known. Template for every sorted-subset replicate PCR totaled 150 to 250 ng DNA, 25,000 to 35,000 T cell genomes. Assay used: immunoSEQ multiplex PCR; TCRdb lists only in-frame clones, some missing. The sample carries 2 million to 2.5 million clones, under 97% recorded once. This sequence was found in a man younger than 30 in good health. The sequenced sample was naive CD4+ T cells sorted from blood. Subset indicated: CD45RA+ positively selected.

The CDR3 region has the DNA TGTGCCTGGAGTCCCGGGACTCTACCCTACGAGCAGTACTTC. Protein sequence: CAWSPGTLPYEQYF. This chain joins TRBV30 and TRBJ2-7; possibly TRBD2 for D (6 bases). V dropped 2 bases and J dropped 2 bases, with 13 bases sitting between them. Germline CDR1 reads GTSNPN; CDR2 reads SVGIG (reference sequence). The CDR3 sequence is 14 residues long.